This TCR beta chain originates from a study of T cells in Graves' hyperthyroidism and ophthalmopathy. Per the germline V gene, CDR1 is MNHNS and CDR2 is SASEGT. The CDR3 totals 15 residues. J gave up 3 bases and V 6 bases, and 8 bases lay outside the gene matches. This clonotype was detected ten times or more. RNA transcripts were the template for amplifying TCR beta CDR3 regions. Carried out on the TCR CDR3, a first-round RT-PCR used the HTBI primer set. One entry per CDR3 protein results from TCRdb running MiXCR on the multiplex PCR reads. The sample has about 520,000 distinct CDR3 sequences; around 20% are singletons. The study enrolled patients aged 18 to 65 with newly diagnosed hyperthyroidism of under 2 months' duration.

Specimen: blood. The TCR sequence derives from a man younger than 35 with Graves' hyperthyroidism. The chain uses TRBV6-1 and TRBJ1-5; 7 bases match TRBD1. CDR3 protein: CASSPTGMPNQPQHF. The CDR3 DNA follows: TGTGCCAGCAGCCCGACAGGGATGCCCAATCAGCCCCAGCATTTT.